These 7 T cell receptor beta chains share one sample of origin, sequenced in a study of a mutant IDH1 vaccine in newly diagnosed glioma. Their antigen targets remain unknown. Time point described: week 23, last vaccination. Vaccinated patients received 300 ug of mutant IDH1 20-mer peptide per dose, with topical imiquimod. TCRdb's table, derived via immunoSEQ multiplex PCR, lists solely in-frame clones and lacks some. The table records just under 45,000 clones, approximately 89% of them present only once. Specimen: PBMCs, collected from a glioma patient whose treatment included an IDH1 peptide vaccine. These receptors were collected from a man aged 45-65 years with glioma.

The rearrangement links TRBV6-4 to TRBJ2-1; 8 nucleotides agree with TRBD2. The CDR3 covers 18 residues. CDR1 and CDR2 (germline): MRHNA, SNTAGT. The V segment lost 6 bases and the J segment 2 bases; nucleotides outside the gene matches: 15. The CDR3 here is CASSPSGLWREAYNEQFF. Written as DNA, the CDR3 is TGTGCCAGCAGCCCGTCAGGCTTGTGGCGGGAGGCCTACAATGAGCAGTTCTTC.

The chain joins TRBV13 to TRBJ2-3; 7 bases are a match to TRBD2. V dropped 0 bases and J dropped 2; count of bases not matched to a gene: 11. Germline CDR1 and CDR2: PRHDT and FYEKMQ (reference sequence). This CDR3 contains 18 residues. The DNA of the CDR3 is TGTGCCAGCAGCTTAGGCGACTTCCGGGGGGAAAACACAGATACGCAGTATTTT. Protein: CASSLGDFRGENTDTQYF.

The V gene is TRBV9, the J gene TRBJ2-1; 7 nucleotides agree with TRBD2. Trimming removed 7 bases from V and 5 bases from J; junction bases left unmatched: 3. The CDR3 runs to 12 residues. Germline V CDR1 and CDR2: SGDLS, YYNGEE. CDR3 residues: CASGRGDNEQFF. DNA for the CDR3: TGTGCCAGCGGACGGGGGGACAATGAGCAGTTCTTC.

This clone was picked up one time. The chain employs TRBV7-2 and TRBJ2-3, with D perhaps matching TRBD1 or TRBD2 (5 bases each). The germline CDR1 and CDR2 sequences are SGHTA and FQGNSA. The V end was cut by 0 bases, the J end by 5 bases, with 12 bases between. The CDR3 loop spans 15 amino acids. The DNA for the CDR3 is TGTGCCAGCAGCTTAGCGCAGGGAGTGGGAGATACGCAGTATTTT. This codes for CASSLAQGVGDTQYF.

DNA of the CDR3: TGCGCCAGCAGTGAGTGGTCTAGCGGGGCGAATGAGCAGTTCTTC. The encoded protein is CASSEWSSGANEQFF. The chain has TRBV10-2 and TRBJ2-1; the match to TRBD2 covers 9 bases. V dropped 1 base and J dropped 7; count of bases not matched to a gene: 5. The CDR3 consists of 15 residues. Looked up from germline, CDR1 is WSHSY and CDR2 is SAAADI.

This clone appeared a few times. J is TRBJ2-1 and V is TRBV5-1, with TRBD1 as a possible D gene (5 bases). The V end was cut by 4 bases, the J end by 5 bases, with 19 bases between. Per germline, CDR1 SGHRS and CDR2 YFSETQ. CDR3 size: 16 residues. The chain's CDR3 is CASSVGVRIKDNEQFF. In DNA form, the CDR3 reads TGCGCCAGCAGCGTAGGGGTTCGGATCAAAGACAATGAGCAGTTCTTC.

This clone was found once. This rearrangement joins TRBV7-3 to TRBJ1-1; D not certain. Germline loops: CDR1 SGHTA, CDR2 FQGTGA. Deletions cut 5 bases from V and 5 bases from J, with 21 bases between. CDR3 size: 16 residues. CDR3 region: CASSPARGPLGTEAFF. The CDR3 DNA reads as TGTGCCAGCAGCCCTGCCAGAGGACCTCTTGGGACTGAAGCTTTCTTT.